These 5 T cell receptor beta chains share one sample of origin, sequenced in a study of blood T cell repertoires in COVID-19. Sequencing used immunoSEQ multiplex PCR; TCRdb keeps in-frame clones, though not all of them. The profile shows 390,000 or so clones, 80% to 85% of them singletons. Sequencing was carried out using PBMCs or T cells enriched from blood (not recorded which). The receptors shown here come from a woman between 45 and 65 years old who had recovered from COVID-19.

This chain connects TRBV5-1 to TRBJ2-7, with a possible D match to TRBD2 (5 bases). Looked up from germline, CDR1 is SGHRS and CDR2 is YFSETQ. Trimming stripped 0 bases from V and 9 bases from J, with 16 bases between. The CDR3 extends over 14 amino acids. The CDR3 loop is CASSLGVETEGQYF. Written as DNA, the CDR3 is TGCGCCAGCAGCTTGGGGGTAGAAACAGAGGGGCAGTACTTC.

The chain uses TRBV30 and TRBJ2-3, with 9 bases aligning to TRBD2. The junction had 12 bases not matched to a gene; V was cut back by 3 bases and J by 2 bases. Germline values: CDR1 GTSNPN, CDR2 SVGIG (reference sequence). The CDR3 length is 17 residues. As DNA, the CDR3 is TGTGCCTGGAGGCGGGCAAGACTAGCGGAGTCCACAGATACGCAGTATTTT. It codes for CAWRRARLAESTDTQYF.

The rearrangement links TRBV6-5 to TRBJ1-3; TRBD1 might be the D (6 bases). V was clipped by 0 bases and J by 7 bases, with 13 bases between them. The CDR3 extends over 15 amino acids. Per the germline V gene, CDR1 is MNHEY and CDR2 is SVGAGI. CDR3 sequence (DNA): TGTGCCAGCAGTTACTCAGGGGGACAAGGGAACACCATATATTTT. It codes for CASSYSGGQGNTIYF.

This clone was observed a handful of times. In DNA form, the CDR3 reads TGTGCCAGCAACGACAGGGGCTCAAACTATGGCTACACCTTC. Its translation: CASNDRGSNYGYTF. This chain uses TRBV2 with TRBJ1-2, with 8 bases fitting TRBD1. CDR3 size: 14 residues. J lost 2 bases, V lost 7 bases, and 6 bases had no gene match. Germline V gene lookup returns CDR1 SNHLY and CDR2 FYNNEI.

The genes are TRBV5-1 and TRBJ1-2, with D perhaps TRBD1 (6 bases). CDR1 SGHRS and CDR2 YFSETQ come from the germline V gene. Trimming stripped 3 bases from V and 6 bases from J, with 12 bases between. CDR3 size: 13 residues. The DNA for the CDR3 is TGCGCCAGCAGCTCGACAGGCGTTGATGGCTACACCTTC. It is translated as CASSSTGVDGYTF.